This is a list of T cell receptor beta chains from one sample in a study of blood T cell repertoires in COVID-19. Sequencing was performed with immunoSEQ multiplex PCR; in TCRdb, only in-frame clones are kept and a portion is missing. The sample lists around 72,000 clones; roughly four fifths were seen once. The specimen was peripheral blood. These receptors came from a woman aged 55-69 years with acute or convalescent COVID-19. Both conserved end residues are part of each CDR3. The D gene is left open where the match is weak. Some rows mark clone size as missing; the rest say once, few, many or name a class of expanded clone.

abundance: few
d_gene: -
v_gene: TRBV11-3
j_gene: TRBJ1-1
CDR3nt: TGTGCCAGCAGCTCGACCTCCCGAAGGGGGAACACTGAAGCTTTCTTT
CDR3aa: CASSSTSRRGNTEAFF

abundance: -
d_gene: TRBD1
v_gene: TRBV29-1
j_gene: TRBJ2-7
CDR3nt: TGCAGCGCGGGACAGGGAAACGAGCAGTACTTC
CDR3aa: CSAGQGNEQYF

abundance: -
d_gene: -
v_gene: TRBV5-1
j_gene: TRBJ2-5
CDR3nt: TGCGCCAGCAGCTTGTGGCGGGGCCCTTCGACCCAGTACTTC
CDR3aa: CASSLWRGPSTQYF

abundance: -
d_gene: TRBD2
v_gene: TRBV3-1/TRBV3-2
j_gene: TRBJ2-3
CDR3nt: TGTGCCAGCAGCCTTTGGACTAGCGGGGGGGCTACAGATACGCAGTATTTT
CDR3aa: CASSLWTSGGATDTQYF

abundance: -
d_gene: -
v_gene: TRBV15
j_gene: TRBJ1-4
CDR3nt: TGTGCCACCAGCATATCTACAGCTACTAATGAAAAACTGTTTTTT
CDR3aa: CATSISTATNEKLFF

abundance: -
d_gene: -
v_gene: TRBV5-1
j_gene: TRBJ1-5
CDR3nt: TGCGCCAGCTTGACGACTCAGGGGAAGGGTCAGCCCCAGCATTTT
CDR3aa: CASLTTQGKGQPQHF

abundance: once
d_gene: -
v_gene: TRBV9
j_gene: TRBJ1-1
CDR3nt: TGTGCCAGCAGCGTAGCGGGTAGGGCGGGCCGAGCTTTCTTT
CDR3aa: CASSVAGRAGRAFF

abundance: -
d_gene: TRBD2
v_gene: TRBV7-2
j_gene: TRBJ2-1
CDR3nt: TGTGCCAGCAGCCTATTGCGGGGGACCTACAATGAGCAGTTCTTC
CDR3aa: CASSLLRGTYNEQFF

abundance: -
d_gene: -
v_gene: TRBV28
j_gene: TRBJ1-5
CDR3nt: TGTGCCAGCAAGGGGCACGTTCCGGGGGGCGGAGGGGGCAATCAGCCCCAGCATTTT
CDR3aa: CASKGHVPGGGGGNQPQHF

abundance: -
d_gene: TRBD1
v_gene: TRBV9
j_gene: TRBJ1-6
CDR3nt: TGTGCCAGCAGCGCGGGACAGAGTTATAATTCACCCCTCCACTTT
CDR3aa: CASSAGQSYNSPLHF

abundance: -
d_gene: -
v_gene: TRBV7-3
j_gene: TRBJ2-2
CDR3nt: TGTGCCAGCAGCCGAGGAGGGAGCGAGGCCGGGGAGCTGTTTTTT
CDR3aa: CASSRGGSEAGELFF

abundance: -
d_gene: TRBD1
v_gene: TRBV9
j_gene: TRBJ1-1
CDR3nt: TGTGCCAGCAGCCAACAGGGGAGCACTGAAGCTTTCTTT
CDR3aa: CASSQQGSTEAFF

abundance: -
d_gene: -
v_gene: TRBV21-1
j_gene: TRBJ1-1
CDR3nt: TGTGCCAGCAGCAAAACCGGCTCGGGGAACACTGAAGCTTTCTTT
CDR3aa: CASSKTGSGNTEAFF

abundance: -
d_gene: TRBD2
v_gene: TRBV4-2
j_gene: TRBJ2-4
CDR3nt: TGTGCCAGCAGCCAAGGTGCGGGGGGGCTCAAAAACATTCAGTACTTC
CDR3aa: CASSQGAGGLKNIQYF

abundance: once
d_gene: -
v_gene: TRBV7-3
j_gene: TRBJ2-6
CDR3nt: TGTGCCAGCAGCGCCTGGGGGGATAGCTCTGGGGCCAACGTCCTGACTTTC
CDR3aa: CASSAWGDSSGANVLTF

abundance: -
d_gene: TRBD1
v_gene: TRBV9
j_gene: TRBJ1-5
CDR3nt: TGTGCCAGCAGCCAGACAGGGACCGGCCAGCCCCAGCATTTT
CDR3aa: CASSQTGTGQPQHF

abundance: -
d_gene: -
v_gene: TRBV5-5
j_gene: TRBJ1-1
CDR3nt: TGTGCCAGCAGCCCCATAGTACGGACTAACGCTGAAGCTTTCTTT
CDR3aa: CASSPIVRTNAEAFF

abundance: -
d_gene: -
v_gene: TRBV19
j_gene: TRBJ2-1
CDR3nt: TGTGCCAGTAGCCGAGAGGGGGTGACCTCCTACAATGAGCAGTTCTTC
CDR3aa: CASSREGVTSYNEQFF

abundance: -
d_gene: -
v_gene: TRBV6-5
j_gene: TRBJ2-7
CDR3nt: TGTGCCAGCAGGCGGGGGCCTCGGGACGAGCAGTACTTC
CDR3aa: CASRRGPRDEQYF

abundance: -
d_gene: -
v_gene: TRBV9
j_gene: TRBJ1-2
CDR3nt: TGTGCCAGCAGCGTAGATCAGGTCGCCAAGTATGGCTACACCTTC
CDR3aa: CASSVDQVAKYGYTF

abundance: -
d_gene: -
v_gene: TRBV7-2
j_gene: TRBJ2-7
CDR3nt: TGTGCCAGCAGCGTCAGACAGGACGGCGAGCAGTACTTC
CDR3aa: CASSVRQDGEQYF

abundance: -
d_gene: -
v_gene: TRBV10-1
j_gene: TRBJ1-1
CDR3nt: TGCGCCAGCCCTAAGAAAGCTTTCTTT
CDR3aa: CASPKKAFF

abundance: -
d_gene: -
v_gene: TRBV5-5
j_gene: TRBJ2-7
CDR3nt: TGTGCCAGCAGCTTGGACAGGACCTACGAGCAGTACTTC
CDR3aa: CASSLDRTYEQYF

abundance: -
d_gene: TRBD1
v_gene: TRBV28
j_gene: TRBJ1-2
CDR3nt: TGTGCCAGCAGCCTCACGGACAGGGGGCATGGCTACACCTTC
CDR3aa: CASSLTDRGHGYTF

abundance: -
d_gene: TRBD2
v_gene: TRBV5-4
j_gene: TRBJ2-1
CDR3nt: TGTGCCAGCAGCTTAAGCGGGAGGGCCTCCAATGAGCAGTTCTTC
CDR3aa: CASSLSGRASNEQFF

abundance: -
d_gene: -
v_gene: TRBV7-6
j_gene: TRBJ1-1
CDR3nt: TGTGCCAGCACTAAAATCGGGGGTCGCATGAACACTGAAGCTTTCTTT
CDR3aa: CASTKIGGRMNTEAFF

abundance: -
d_gene: -
v_gene: TRBV4-2
j_gene: TRBJ2-3
CDR3nt: TGTGCCAGCAGCCAAGCATCGACTGGAGGTGGGGATACGCAGTATTTT
CDR3aa: CASSQASTGGGDTQYF

abundance: -
d_gene: -
v_gene: TRBV7-2
j_gene: TRBJ1-2
CDR3nt: TGTGCCAGCAGCCCCGTGACAGTTAACTATGGCTACACCTTC
CDR3aa: CASSPVTVNYGYTF

abundance: -
d_gene: -
v_gene: TRBV6-1
j_gene: TRBJ1-5
CDR3nt: TGTGCCAGCGGGGAGGGGGAGCAGCCCCAGCATTTT
CDR3aa: CASGEGEQPQHF

abundance: -
d_gene: -
v_gene: TRBV2
j_gene: TRBJ1-4
CDR3nt: TGTGCCAGCGTCCTAAGAGGGGGGGCACTGACTAATGAAAAACTGTTTTTT
CDR3aa: CASVLRGGALTNEKLFF

abundance: -
d_gene: TRBD1
v_gene: TRBV27
j_gene: TRBJ2-7
CDR3nt: TGTGCCAGCAGTTTCCTTGGGACAGACTACGAGCAGTACTTC
CDR3aa: CASSFLGTDYEQYF

abundance: -
d_gene: -
v_gene: TRBV5-6
j_gene: TRBJ2-7
CDR3nt: TGTGCCAGCAGCTTCCTTGGGCAGGGAACCTACGAGCAGTACTTC
CDR3aa: CASSFLGQGTYEQYF

abundance: -
d_gene: -
v_gene: TRBV11-1
j_gene: TRBJ1-6
CDR3nt: TGTGCCAGCAGCCTGCGACAGGCCTTTGGATCACCCCTCCACTTT
CDR3aa: CASSLRQAFGSPLHF

abundance: -
d_gene: -
v_gene: TRBV6-6
j_gene: TRBJ1-2
CDR3nt: TGTGCCAGCAGCCCCGGGAAGCTCTATGGCTACACCTTC
CDR3aa: CASSPGKLYGYTF

abundance: -
d_gene: -
v_gene: TRBV14
j_gene: TRBJ1-2
CDR3nt: TGTGCCAGCAGCCAAGATCCGACAGCTAACTATGGCTACACCTTC
CDR3aa: CASSQDPTANYGYTF

abundance: -
d_gene: -
v_gene: TRBV4-1
j_gene: TRBJ2-1
CDR3nt: TGCGCCAGCAGCCAACAAAACAATGAGCAGTTCTTC
CDR3aa: CASSQQNNEQFF

abundance: -
d_gene: -
v_gene: TRBV24-1
j_gene: TRBJ1-2
CDR3nt: TGTGCCACCAGTGATTCAGGGTACTCTGGCTACACCTTC
CDR3aa: CATSDSGYSGYTF

abundance: -
d_gene: -
v_gene: TRBV9
j_gene: TRBJ1-1
CDR3nt: TGTGCCAGCAGCCACCCGCGGGGGGGCCTGAACACTGAAGCTTTCTTT
CDR3aa: CASSHPRGGLNTEAFF

abundance: -
d_gene: -
v_gene: TRBV11-2
j_gene: TRBJ1-5
CDR3nt: TGTGCCAGCACCATGAATCGGCCCCCAGACAGAAATCAGCCCCAGCATTTT
CDR3aa: CASTMNRPPDRNQPQHF

abundance: once
d_gene: -
v_gene: TRBV5-5
j_gene: TRBJ2-7
CDR3nt: TGTGCCAGCAGCGAAGGGGTCTCCATCAAATACGAGCAGTACTTC
CDR3aa: CASSEGVSIKYEQYF

abundance: few
d_gene: TRBD1
v_gene: TRBV28
j_gene: TRBJ2-7
CDR3nt: TGTGCCAGCAGACAGGGGGACGGGTGGAACGAGCAGTACTTC
CDR3aa: CASRQGDGWNEQYF

abundance: -
d_gene: -
v_gene: TRBV27
j_gene: TRBJ1-5
CDR3nt: TGTGCCAGCAGTTCTATGGGAGTGCAGCCCCAGCATTTT
CDR3aa: CASSSMGVQPQHF